What follows are 16 T cell receptor beta chains derived from one specimen sequenced in a study of Graves' ophthalmopathy and Graves' hyperthyroidism. Amplifying from RNA transcripts, the study obtained TCR beta CDR3 regions. A first-round RT-PCR used HTBI primers, followed by a second-round multiplex PCR. TCRdb analysed the multiplex PCR reads with MiXCR anew, one entry per CDR3 protein. This sample has about 240,000 distinct CDR3 sequences, with 45% found just once. The sample consisted of peripheral blood. The receptors stem from an adult man with Graves' ophthalmopathy.

This clonotype was detected only a few times. The chain has TRBV5-8 and TRBJ1-1, with 9 bases fitting TRBD1. CDR3 length: 14 amino acids. Germline values: CDR1 SGHTS, CDR2 YDEGEE. J lost 9 bases, V lost 6 bases, and 12 bases had no gene match. The DNA of the CDR3 is TGTGCCAGCACCGCCGGGACAGGGACCTTCCAAGCTTTCTTT. It specifies CASTAGTGTFQAFF.

The chain has TRBV7-6 and TRBJ2-7; 10 bases are a match to TRBD1. CDR1 is SGHVS, CDR2 FNYEAQ, per germline. The CDR3 length is 15 residues. J gave up 7 bases and V 5 bases, and 11 bases lay outside the gene matches. DNA of the CDR3: TGTGCCAGCAGCCTTGGACAGGGGGTGTTGTGGGAGCAGTACTTC. It encodes CASSLGQGVLWEQYF.

This CDR3 reads CASSLASQGSSYEQYF. DNA for the CDR3: TGCGCCAGCAGCTTGGCCTCACAGGGTTCCTCCTACGAGCAGTACTTC. The rearrangement links TRBV5-1 to TRBJ2-7, with a tentative D call TRBD1 (6 bases). Looked up from germline, CDR1 is SGHRS and CDR2 is YFSETQ. The V end lost 0 bases, the J end lost 0 bases, and 13 bases lay between the germline ends. The CDR3 consists of 16 residues.

The chain links TRBV7-9 to TRBJ2-7; possibly TRBD2 for D (7 bases). Trimming pared 5 bases from V and 4 bases from J, leaving 15 bases between. Germline V gives CDR1 SEHNR, CDR2 FQNEAQ (reference sequence). The CDR3 totals 14 residues. The DNA of the CDR3 is TGTGCCAGCAGCCGTGGGGGGGCGCAATACGAGCAGTACTTC. Translating it yields CASSRGGAQYEQYF.

The chain recombines TRBV19 with TRBJ2-7; D uncertain. V lost 7 bases to trimming and J lost 7 bases, with 20 bases between them. CDR1 LNHDA and CDR2 SQIVND come from the germline V gene (reference sequence). CDR3 length: 14 amino acids. The CDR3, as DNA: TGTGCCAGTATGCCTCCTGATAAAGAATCGGAGCAGTACTTC. It codes for CASMPPDKESEQYF.

This clonotype came up a few times. This chain connects TRBV2 to TRBJ1-2, with D perhaps matching TRBD1 (5 bases). This CDR3 region has 14 residues. The V gene's germline CDR1 is SNHLY and CDR2 FYNNEI. V was cut by 2 bases and J by 7 bases, with 14 bases left in between. The CDR3: CASSESQGRSGYTF. CDR3 bases: TGTGCCAGCAGTGAATCCCAGGGTAGGAGTGGCTACACCTTC.

This clonotype was seen at least ten times. V gene TRBV20-1 combines with J gene TRBJ1-2, with 8 bases lining up with TRBD1. The CDR3 covers 14 residues. In germline, CDR1 is DFQATT, CDR2 SNEGSKA (reference sequence). The V segment lost 2 bases and the J segment 4 bases; nucleotides outside the gene matches: 6. The CDR3 sequence: CSARTQGEGYGYTF. DNA for the CDR3: TGCAGTGCTAGAACACAGGGGGAGGGCTATGGCTACACCTTC.

This clonotype showed up just a few times. V gene TRBV7-3 combines with J gene TRBJ1-2; 10 bases line up with TRBD1. The germline V gene has CDR1 SGHTA and CDR2 FQGTGA. This CDR3 has 15 amino acids. V was clipped by 2 bases and J by 9 bases; unmatched bases: 9. CDR3 protein: CASSLDATGGESYTF. The CDR3 DNA sequence: TGTGCCAGCAGCTTAGACGCGACAGGGGGCGAAAGCTACACCTTC.

The chain employs TRBV29-1 and TRBJ1-1, with a possible D match to TRBD1 (6 bases). The CDR3 extends over 12 amino acids. Trimming took off 6 bases at V and 14 bases at J, with 22 bases between the two ends. Germline V CDR1 and CDR2: SQVTM, ANQGSEA. CDR3 DNA sequence: TGCAGCGTCCACACAGGGTACAATGAGCAGTTCTTT. It specifies CSVHTGYNEQFF.

Note on this clonotype: This may arise from a read error, as a much more abundant clone is one base away. V gene TRBV10-1 combines with J gene TRBJ1-2, with a possible D match to TRBD1 (6 bases). The CDR3 loop spans 14 amino acids. Germline V gene data show CDR1 as WNHNN and CDR2 as SYGVQD (reference sequence). CDR3 in amino acids: CASSRDNYDYGYAF. CDR3 bases: TGCGCCAGCAGCAGGGACAACTATGACTATGGCTACGCCTTC.

This clonotype was seen a handful of times. This chain joins TRBV15 and TRBJ2-7; D gene uncertain. The CDR3 runs 13 residues. Trimming shortened V by 5 bases and J by 2 bases, and 10 bases separated the two germline ends. CDR1 LNHNV and CDR2 YYDKDF come from the germline V gene (reference sequence). The CDR3 region has the DNA TGTGCCACCAGCCCAAGGGTGGCCTACGAGCAGTACTTC. Residues: CATSPRVAYEQYF.

As concerns this clonotype: The junction shows a germline mismatch at one end, possibly a read error. DNA of the CDR3: TGTGCTAGCAGCCCCCCGGGGGATTACGAGCAGTACTTC. It specifies CASSPPGDYEQYF. This chain connects TRBV7-7 to TRBJ2-7; the D gene is possibly TRBD2 (6 bases). Germline V gene data show CDR1 as SSHAT and CDR2 as FNYEAQ (reference sequence). This CDR3 spans 13 amino acids.

This clonotype was observed a handful of times. V usage is TRBV7-8 and J usage is TRBJ1-5; 7 positions agree with TRBD1. Germline CDR1 and CDR2: SGHVS and FQNEAQ. V shed 7 bases and J 3 bases; nucleotides not matched to a gene: 9. The CDR3 contains 15 residues. CDR3 region: CASNPRGQTNQPQHF. The DNA of the CDR3 is TGTGCCAGCAATCCCAGGGGACAGACCAATCAGCCCCAGCATTTT.

Note on this clonotype: The germline gene is not matched at one end of the junction; a read error may be the cause. The V call is TRBV29-1, the J call TRBJ2-5, with D possibly being TRBD2 (6 bases). The CDR3 is 12 residues long. Germline V gives CDR1 SQVTM, CDR2 ANQGSEA. The CDR3 loop reads CSVVEGGETRYF. CDR3 DNA: TGCAGCGTTGTCGAGGGAGGTGAGACCCGGTACTTC.

This clonotype has only a few counts. This chain joins TRBV20-1 and TRBJ1-1; D unclear. The germline V gene encodes CDR1 DFQATT and CDR2 SNEGSKA (reference sequence). The CDR3 loop spans 13 amino acids. The V end lost 6 bases, the J end lost 4 bases, and 15 bases lay between the germline ends. CDR3: CSAKRDTFTEAFF. The CDR3 coding sequence is TGCAGTGCCAAAAGGGATACGTTCACTGAAGCTTTCTTT.

A note on this clonotype: This clone may be a read error of a much larger clone one base away. The chain combines TRBV2 with TRBJ1-1, with D uncertain. Germline-derived CDR1 and CDR2 are SNHLY and FYNNEI. The CDR3 totals 13 residues. The CDR3 nucleotides read TGTGCCAGCGGTGACCTTTGGGGCACTGAAGCTTTCTTT. This encodes CASGDLWGTEAFF.